These 6 T cell receptor beta chains were sequenced from one sample in a study of cytomegalovirus exposure and HLA in healthy donors. Both 60 Vbeta primers and 13 Jbeta primers went into the PCR. Using immunoSEQ multiplex PCR, the repertoire was profiled, and TCRdb retains in-frame clones only, with some absent. Among some 190,000 clones listed, roughly 77% were seen once. The material sequenced was PBMCs. These receptor sequences come from a woman aged 25 to 45 in good health and CMV-seronegative.

The rearrangement links TRBV29-1 to TRBJ2-1; TRBD1 matches at 11 bases. The length of the CDR3 is 15 residues. From germline, CDR1 is SQVTM and CDR2 ANQGSEA. J lost 3 bases, V lost 5 bases, and 6 bases had no gene match. CDR3 in amino acids: CSVLGQGAFYNEQFF. Here the CDR3 DNA reads TGCAGCGTTCTCGGACAGGGGGCCTTCTACAATGAGCAGTTCTTC.

With respect to this clone: This same CDR3 is encoded by further DNA sequences in the sample. The chain has TRBV6-5 and TRBJ1-5, with D hard to call. Germline-derived CDR1 and CDR2 are MNHEY and SVGAGI. V was pared by 2 bases and J by 4 bases, with 6 bases between. The CDR3 sequence is 13 residues long. CDR3 coding DNA: TGTGCCAGCAGTTACGGGCCGAATCAGCCCCAGCATTTT. This sequence encodes CASSYGPNQPQHF.

This CDR3 is CASSLEGDGHYEQYF. CDR3 nucleotides: TGTGCCAGCAGCTTAGAAGGAGACGGCCACTACGAGCAGTACTTC. The chain links TRBV7-3 to TRBJ2-7; D uncertain. The V and J ends lost 2 bases and 3 bases respectively, with 14 bases between them. Germline V gene data show CDR1 as SGHTA and CDR2 as FQGTGA. This CDR3 contains 15 residues.

This clone has just one count. The rearrangement links TRBV7-9 to TRBJ2-3, with 8 bases lining up with TRBD1. Germline V CDR1 and CDR2: SEHNR, FQNEAQ (reference sequence). The CDR3 loop spans 14 amino acids. The V gene end was trimmed by 5 bases and the J gene end by 2 bases; junction bases not matched to a gene: 3. As DNA, the CDR3 is TGTGCCAGCAGCCGGACAGGGTACACAGATACGCAGTATTTT. Residues: CASSRTGYTDTQYF.

The chain carries TRBV15 and TRBJ2-7, with D possibly matching TRBD2 (5 bases). V gave up 0 bases and J gave up 5 bases, with 17 bases separating them. Germline assignment: CDR1 LNHNV and CDR2 YYDKDF (reference sequence). The CDR3 contains 16 residues. CDR3 in DNA: TGTGCCACCAGCAGAGACCGACGGCGGGCGGCCCACGAGCAGTACTTC. This sequence encodes CATSRDRRRAAHEQYF.

The V call is TRBV27, the J call TRBJ2-5; D possibly corresponds to TRBD1 (6 bases). The CDR3 totals 14 residues. Germline CDR1 is MNHEY and CDR2 is SMNVEV (reference sequence). Between the trimmed V and J ends, which lost 6 bases and 4 bases, there was a span of 15 bases. The CDR3 DNA reads TGTGCCAGCAGGCGGGCCGGACAGAGAGAGACCCAGTACTTC. It yields the protein CASRRAGQRETQYF.